This TCR beta chain was recorded in a study of T cell responses to AZD1222 COVID-19 vaccine. This CDR3 is built from 16 residues. Sequencing used immunoSEQ multiplex PCR; TCRdb keeps in-frame clones, though not all of them. Among about 110,000 clones listed, 88% were seen once. In the case of this clone: As yet, its antigen is unknown.

Study-wide results and caveats: Nearly half of spike-specific TCRs reportedly target unmutated variant regions. It was only a handful of AZD1222 recipients who were seropositive at baseline. A mostly white British donor set with more females was recruited, and clonal diversity was possibly underestimated.

The origin of this receptor is an adult in good health. V is TRBV21-1 and J is TRBJ1-6. TRBV21-1 is reported as a pseudogene. Sample: peripheral blood, taken on day 0 of AZD1222 vaccination. CDR3 sequence (DNA): TGTGCCAGCAGCAAAGAGACGGTATGTTTGCGTTCACCCCTCCACTTT. Amino acid sequence: CASSKETVCLRSPLHF.